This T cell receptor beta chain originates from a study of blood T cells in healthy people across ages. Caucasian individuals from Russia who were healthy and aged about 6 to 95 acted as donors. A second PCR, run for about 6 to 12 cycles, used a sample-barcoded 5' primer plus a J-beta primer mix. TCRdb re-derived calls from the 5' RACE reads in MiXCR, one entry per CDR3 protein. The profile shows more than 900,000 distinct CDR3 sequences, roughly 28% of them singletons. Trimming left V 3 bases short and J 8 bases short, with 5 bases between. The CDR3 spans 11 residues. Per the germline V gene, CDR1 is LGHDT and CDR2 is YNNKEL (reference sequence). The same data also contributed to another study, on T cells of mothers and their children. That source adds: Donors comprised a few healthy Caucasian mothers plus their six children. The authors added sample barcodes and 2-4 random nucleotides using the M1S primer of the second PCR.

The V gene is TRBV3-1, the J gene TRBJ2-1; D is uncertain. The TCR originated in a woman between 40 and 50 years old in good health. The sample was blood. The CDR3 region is CASSQIYEQFF. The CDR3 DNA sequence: TGTGCCAGCAGCCAGATATATGAGCAGTTCTTC.